This T cell receptor (beta chain) was sequenced for a study of lymphopenia after photon versus proton radiotherapy (dated by TCRdb to about 2019). The study in broad terms: The immunological effects of photon versus proton radiation therapy were compared in patients with gastrointestinal tumors who developed high-grade lymphopenia. A cohort of around 18 patients with gastrointestinal tumors who received either photon or proton therapy and subsequently developed lymphopenia was included. The study aimed to characterize how the two radiation modalities differ in their impact on the immune system. Results and caveats for the whole study, not just this receptor: Across the cohort, among patients who died, a greater drop in TCR diversity after the nadir was inversely correlated with overall survival time. The survival association was assessed only in patients who died, and better survival with proton therapy was presented by the authors as a possibility rather than a demonstrated result. Proton-treated patients stayed relatively stable during treatment, while photon-treated patients lost naive T cells and TCR diversity and gained effector/memory populations. Once the lymphocyte count had reached its nadir, the repertoires of photon-treated patients showed oligoclonal expansion, particularly of CD8+ Temra cells, and this expansion drove the decline in diversity.

The library was prepared using the immunoSEQ multiplex PCR assay. Deep sequencing of rearranged TCR beta loci, alongside multiparametric flow cytometry, was used to profile T cell repertoires. Held by TCRdb, this immuneACCESS table contains in-frame sequences only and omits some clones. Under half of the omission traces to an unresolved V gene where checked; the cause of the rest is unknown. The sample includes about 160,000 clones, with more than 85% observed a single time. The ten largest account for around 5.1% of the sample. About this clone: Its antigen has not been determined. Base qualities were left out, and no much larger clone turns up one base away.

The source was peripheral blood, collected from a patient treated with photon-based radiotherapy. The receptor was isolated from a man aged 50-59 years with gastric cancer.

The nucleotide sequence is given as TGTGCCAGCAGCTTAATAGACGGGGAGCTGTTTTTT. It translates to CASSLIDGELFF. The chain is encoded by TRBV7-6 joined to TRBJ2-2; there is no confident call for the D gene. Trimming takes 2 bases from V and 7 bases from J, and the germline ends sit 5 bases apart. CDR1 and CDR2 are drawn from the germline V gene: SGHVS, FNYEAQ. The CDR3 runs 12 residues from the cysteine to the phenylalanine. This entry keeps only the CDR3 DNA: 36 bases, framed from base 1.